The 17 T cell receptor beta chains below all came from one sample that was sequenced in a study of T cells after yellow fever vaccination (dated by TCRdb to the late 2010s). The treatment or condition label, as the study defines it: live attenuated yellow fever vaccine strain. Library construction relied on 5' RACE. The sequencer listed for this sample is Illumina HiSeq 2500. TCRdb trimmed public reads at Q25 via fastp, called clones via MiXCR and kept in-frame beta chains. For every CDR3 protein sequence, its rows merge into one entry that carries the most common genes and DNA. The sample table lists some 110,000 distinct CDR3 sequences, around 6.7% of them with a count of one. The top ten hold roughly 3% of the sample. The sequences come from CD4+ T cells sorted from PBMCs, collected around 45 days after the first yellow fever vaccination. The receptors were sampled from a man between 18 and 35 years old who received the YFV17D yellow fever vaccine.

In this sample, this clonotype turned up many times. This chain joins TRBV4-3 and TRBJ1-4; D not resolved. With 0 bases removed from V and 1 base from J, the gap between germline ends came to 6 bases. Per the germline V gene, CDR1 is LGHNA and CDR2 is YSLEER. There are 15 residues in the CDR3. The CDR3 region is CASSQERRTNEKLFF. Here the CDR3 DNA reads TGCGCCAGCAGCCAAGAGCGGCGAACTAATGAAAAACTGTTTTTT.

This clonotype was observed many times. The chain links TRBV12-3 or TRBV12-4 to TRBJ1-1, with D perhaps TRBD1 (5 bases). This CDR3 is built from 13 residues. The V end was cut by 6 bases, the J end by 7 bases, with 15 bases between. The CDR3: CASRRMGRNEAFF. The CDR3 bases are TGTGCCAGCAGGAGAATGGGACGGAATGAAGCTTTCTTT.

This clonotype has a count of ten or more. In DNA form, the CDR3 reads TGTGCCTGGAGCTCGGGGGGGCAGTTCTTC. Its translation is CAWSSGGQFF. The gene calls are TRBV30 and TRBJ2-1; 7 nucleotides agree with TRBD2. The junction had 2 bases not matched to a gene; V was cut back by 3 bases and J by 12 bases. The CDR3 runs to 10 residues. The germline V gene has CDR1 GTSNPN and CDR2 SVGIG (reference sequence).

This clonotype was counted ten times or more. The rearrangement uses TRBV6-1 and TRBJ2-4, with TRBD2 as a possible D gene (5 bases). Trimming removed 4 bases from V and 1 base from J, with 14 bases in between. The V gene's germline CDR1 is MNHNS and CDR2 SASEGT. The CDR3 totals 16 residues. The CDR3 nucleotides are TGTGCCAGCAGTGTTATTGCGGGTGGTGCCAAAAACATTCAGTACTTC. Amino acids: CASSVIAGGAKNIQYF.

This clonotype was seen many times. V is TRBV7-2 and J is TRBJ1-6; perhaps TRBD1 as D (6 bases). V lost 5 bases to trimming and J lost 10 bases, with 9 bases between them. CDR1 SGHTA and CDR2 FQGNSA come from the germline V gene. The CDR3 spans 12 residues. The CDR3 sequence: CASSRDNSPLHF. The CDR3 region has the DNA TGTGCCAGCAGCCGGGACAACTCACCCCTCCACTTT.

The chain recombines TRBV2 with TRBJ2-3, with a tentative D call TRBD1 (6 bases). V was cut by 6 bases and J by 7 bases, with 14 bases left in between. CDR3 length: 13 amino acids. Germline loops: CDR1 SNHLY, CDR2 FYNNEI. The CDR3 coding sequence is TGTGCCAGCAGCGCGGCCAGGGACAATACGCAGTATTTT. Protein product: CASSAARDNTQYF.

This clonotype was counted ten times or more. The chain recombines TRBV11-2 with TRBJ1-1; 10 nucleotides match TRBD1. This CDR3 spans 17 amino acids. Germline V gene lookup returns CDR1 SGHAT and CDR2 FQNNGV. V shed 4 bases and J 4 bases; nucleotides not matched to a gene: 12. CDR3 bases: TGTGCCAGCAGCTACTACAGGACAGGGGGTACGGCCACTGAAGCTTTCTTT. It codes for CASSYYRTGGTATEAFF.

There are many counts of this clonotype. This chain joins TRBV12-3 or TRBV12-4 and TRBJ2-3; D is uncertain. The CDR3 runs 14 residues. The V end lost 2 bases, the J end lost 2 bases, and 8 bases lay between the germline ends. The CDR3 bases are TGTGCCAGCAGTTTAAATAGAAACACAGATACGCAGTATTTT. This gives the protein CASSLNRNTDTQYF.

Many counts were recorded for this clonotype. The chain links TRBV12-3 or TRBV12-4 to TRBJ2-3, with D possibly being TRBD2 (5 bases). V dropped 4 bases and J dropped 4 bases, with 15 bases sitting between them. This CDR3 spans 15 amino acids. The CDR3 is CASSSRGGSPDTQYF. The CDR3 coding sequence is TGTGCCAGCAGTTCACGCGGCGGGTCGCCAGATACGCAGTATTTT.

This clonotype came up many times. The chain combines TRBV5-1 with TRBJ2-1; D remains ambiguous. Trimming stripped 2 bases from V and 9 bases from J, with 12 bases between. This CDR3 has 13 amino acids. Germline assignment: CDR1 SGHRS and CDR2 YFSETQ. This chain's CDR3 is CASSFLGSGEQFF. In DNA, the CDR3 is TGCGCCAGCAGCTTTTTGGGATCCGGTGAGCAGTTCTTC.

The V call is TRBV12-3 or TRBV12-4, the J call TRBJ1-2, with D perhaps matching TRBD1 (5 bases). There are 14 residues in the CDR3. Trimming removed 3 bases from V and 3 bases from J, with 11 bases in between. CDR3 bases: TGTGCCAGCAGTTTTCAGTCAGGGCACTATGGCTACACCTTC. Translation gives CASSFQSGHYGYTF.

At least ten counts were recorded for this clonotype. The genes are TRBV9 and TRBJ2-3; 7 bases are shared with TRBD2. CDR3 length: 14 residues. CDR1 and CDR2 from the germline V gene are SGDLS and YYNGEE. V gave up 6 bases and J gave up 3 bases; unmatched junction bases: 7. Here the CDR3 DNA reads TGTGCCAGCAACAAGTGGGAGGGAACAGATACGCAGTATTTT. Residues: CASNKWEGTDTQYF.

This clonotype was seen repeatedly, ten times or more. The V and J genes are TRBV12-3 or TRBV12-4 and TRBJ1-5; D is unresolved. The CDR3 loop spans 14 amino acids. Trimming removed 6 bases at V and 4 bases at J, with 13 bases between. CDR3 coding DNA: TGTGCCAGCAGCCTGCGGGGTACGAATCAGCCCCAGCATTTT. The encoded protein is CASSLRGTNQPQHF.

This clonotype has at least ten counts. This chain joins TRBV20-1 and TRBJ1-5; D possibly corresponds to TRBD1 (6 bases). The CDR3 contains 14 residues. V was trimmed by 4 bases and J by 5 bases, leaving 15 bases between them. From germline, CDR1 is DFQATT and CDR2 SNEGSKA (reference sequence). The CDR3 DNA reads TGCAGTGCTATACAGGGTGTCGGGCATCAGCCCCAGCATTTT. Protein product: CSAIQGVGHQPQHF.

In this sample, this clonotype turned up many times. An end of the junction differs from the germline gene, which may be a read error. The chain is built from TRBV18 and TRBJ2-1; 11 nucleotides match TRBD2. The germline V gene encodes CDR1 KGHSH and CDR2 LQKENI. The CDR3 is 15 amino acids. CDR3 in amino acids: CASSPLAGAYNEQFF. Here the CDR3 DNA reads TGTGCCAGCTCCCCACTAGCGGGGGCGTACAATGAGCAGTTCTTC.

Remarks on this clonotype: A much larger clone sits a single nucleotide away, making a read error possible. The chain combines TRBV5-1 with TRBJ2-5; TRBD2 matches at 7 bases. Germline CDR1 reads SGHRS; CDR2 reads YFSETQ. Trimming at V came to 5 bases and at J to 5 bases, leaving 15 bases not matched to a gene. The CDR3 has 16 residues. CDR3 region: CASSRGDSGGMETQYF. The CDR3 coding sequence is TGCGCCAGCAGTCGCGGTGACTCGGGGGGAATGGAGACCCAGTACTTC.

The chain employs TRBV2 and TRBJ2-3; D unclear. V was cut by 3 bases and J by 1 base, with 11 bases left in between. Germline CDR1 reads SNHLY; CDR2 reads FYNNEI. The CDR3 length is 15 residues. In nucleotides, the CDR3 is TGTGCCAGCAGTGAGTTGGGCGTTGGCACAGATACGCAGTATTTT. This gives the protein CASSELGVGTDTQYF.